This T cell receptor (beta chain) comes out of a study of CD8+ T cells in alopecia areata. At the level of the study: For the treated group, dosing was oral tofacitinib at 5 to 10 mg twice daily. Severity among treated patients was scored by the percentage of scalp area affected.

RNA extraction and reverse transcription yielded cDNA as sequencing template. The repertoire was sequenced with immunoSEQ multiplex PCR; TCRdb's copy has only in-frame clones and lacks some. The table includes some 210,000 clones, under 70% detected once. CDR3 size: 14 residues. V lost 0 bases, J lost 4 bases, and 12 bases lay in between. Germline-derived CDR1 and CDR2 are GTSNPN and SVGIG (reference sequence). Study-wide findings and caveats: Amid tofacitinib therapy, many expanded lesional clones stayed present in scalp and blood. Normal scalp showed lower clonality than lesional scalp, especially alopecia totalis/universalis.

A remark on this clone: The antigen is unknown.

Indicated treatment: oral pan-JAK inhibitor, 5-10 mg twice daily. The sequenced sample was CD4+ T cells sorted from blood, obtained between weeks 44 and 45, from a patient treated with tofacitinib. The sequence derives from a human donor with alopecia areata. The V and J genes are TRBV30 and TRBJ2-5, with D perhaps matching TRBD1 or TRBD2 (6 bases each). CDR3 nucleotide sequence: TGTGCCTGGAGTGTAGGGGGGCTCCGAGAGACCCAGTACTTC. The encoded protein is CAWSVGGLRETQYF.